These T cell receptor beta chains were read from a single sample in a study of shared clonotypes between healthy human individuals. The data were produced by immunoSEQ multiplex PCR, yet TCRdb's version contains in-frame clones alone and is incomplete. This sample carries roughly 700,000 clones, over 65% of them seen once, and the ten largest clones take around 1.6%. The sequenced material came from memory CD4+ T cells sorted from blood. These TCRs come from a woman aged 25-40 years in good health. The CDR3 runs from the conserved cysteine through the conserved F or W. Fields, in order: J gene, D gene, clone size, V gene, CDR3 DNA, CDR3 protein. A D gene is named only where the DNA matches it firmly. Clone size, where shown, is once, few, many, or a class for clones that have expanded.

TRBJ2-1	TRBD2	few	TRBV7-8	TGTGCCAGCAGCTTAGCGGGGACTAGCGGGAGATCCTACAATGAGCAGTTCTTC	CASSLAGTSGRSYNEQFF
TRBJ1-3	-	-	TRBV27	TGTGCCAGCGGGAGAAGCTCTGGAAACACCATATATTTT	CASGRSSGNTIYF
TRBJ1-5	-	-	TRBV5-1	TGCGCCAGCAGCGCAACAGGGCTGGGCAATCAGCCCCAGCATTTT	CASSATGLGNQPQHF
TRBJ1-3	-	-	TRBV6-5	TGTGCCAGCAGTTACACGCCTCCAGGGACTGGAAACACCATATATTTT	CASSYTPPGTGNTIYF
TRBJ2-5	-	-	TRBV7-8	TGTGCCAGCAGCTGGGGAGCTGAACAAGAGACCCAGTACTTC	CASSWGAEQETQYF
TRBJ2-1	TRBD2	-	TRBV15	TGTGCCACCAGCAGAGCCGGGGGAGGACTAGCGGGAGGCTATGAGCAGTTCTTC	CATSRAGGGLAGGYEQFF
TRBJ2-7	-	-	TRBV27	TGTGCCAGCAGTCTAGCGACCGGGCCCAACACCTACGAGCAGTACTTC	CASSLATGPNTYEQYF
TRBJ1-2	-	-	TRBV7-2	TGTGCCAGCAGCTTAGGCAGGGAGGTGTATGGCTACACCTTC	CASSLGREVYGYTF
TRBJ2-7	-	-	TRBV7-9	TGTGCCACCCGCGTGGAGGGGGCCCACGAGCAGTACTTC	CATRVEGAHEQYF
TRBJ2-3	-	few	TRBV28	TGTGCCAGCAGTCCGCCGACTACGTTCACAGATACGCAGTATTTT	CASSPPTTFTDTQYF
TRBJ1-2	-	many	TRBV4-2	TGTGCCAGCAGCCAAGAGCAGGACGGAGAAGGCTATGGCTACACCTTC	CASSQEQDGEGYGYTF
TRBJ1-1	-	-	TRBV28	TGTGCCAGCATACGGTCAGGGGACACTGAAGCTTTCTTT	CASIRSGDTEAFF
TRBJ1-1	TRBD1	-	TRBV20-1	TGCAGTGCTCCCCGGGACAGTGAAGCTTTCTTT	CSAPRDSEAFF
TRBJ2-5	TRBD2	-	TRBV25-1	TGTGCCAGCAGTAGCGGGACTAGCGAGTCGGGAGAGACCCAGTACTTC	CASSSGTSESGETQYF
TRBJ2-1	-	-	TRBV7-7	TGTGCCAGCAGCTCCGGGCGGGCCAGGGACAATGAGCAGTTCTTC	CASSSGRARDNEQFF
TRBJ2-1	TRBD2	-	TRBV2	TGTGCCAGGACTAGCGCTTCCTACAATGAGCAGTTCTTC	CARTSASYNEQFF
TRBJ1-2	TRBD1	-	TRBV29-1	TGCAGCGCAAAACAGGGGAATGGCTACACCTTC	CSAKQGNGYTF
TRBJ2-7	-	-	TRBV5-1	TGCGCCAGCAGCCCGGAGACTCCCGCCGAGCAGTACTTC	CASSPETPAEQYF
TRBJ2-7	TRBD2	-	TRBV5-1	TGCGCCAGCAGCTTGGTTACTAGCGCCGCCTACGAGCAGTACTTC	CASSLVTSAAYEQYF
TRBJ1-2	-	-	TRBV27	TGTGCCAGCAGTTTATCGTCCTCTAATGGCTACACCTTC	CASSLSSSNGYTF
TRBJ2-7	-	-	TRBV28	TGTGCCAGCAGAGGAGGTGATCAAGGATCCTACGAGCAGTACTTC	CASRGGDQGSYEQYF
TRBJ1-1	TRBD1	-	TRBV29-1	TGCAGCGTTGATGGGACAGGAATGAACACTGAAGCTTTCTTT	CSVDGTGMNTEAFF
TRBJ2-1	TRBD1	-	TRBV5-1	TGCGCCAGCAGCTCATCCGCCGGGACAGGGCACCGTGAGCAGTTCTTC	CASSSSAGTGHREQFF
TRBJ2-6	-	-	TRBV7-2	TGTGCCAGCAGCTTACAGGGCCGGCGAGTTTCTGGGGCCAACGTCCTGACTTTC	CASSLQGRRVSGANVLTF
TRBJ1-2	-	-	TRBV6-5	TGTGCCAGCAGTGGTCAGGGCCCCGATGGCTACACCTTC	CASSGQGPDGYTF
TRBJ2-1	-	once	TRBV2	TGTGCCAGCAGTGCGTTGGCAGGGTCGTTTCAGAATGAGCAGTTCTTC	CASSALAGSFQNEQFF
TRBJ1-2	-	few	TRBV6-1	TGTGCCAGCAGAACAGGGCACTACACCTTC	CASRTGHYTF
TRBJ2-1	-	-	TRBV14	TGTGCCAGCAGCTTTGACAGAAGACCCTACAATGAGCAGTTCTTC	CASSFDRRPYNEQFF
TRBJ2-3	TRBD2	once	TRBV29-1	TGCAGCGTCTGGACTAGCGGGAGGGGCACAGATACGCAGTATTTT	CSVWTSGRGTDTQYF
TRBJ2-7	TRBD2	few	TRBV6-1	TGTGCCAGCAGTGAACTGGGGACTAGCGGGCGGGGGTCCTACGAGCAGTACTTC	CASSELGTSGRGSYEQYF
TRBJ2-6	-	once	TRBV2	TGTGCCAGCAGTGGTTGGGCTGGGGCCAACGTCCTGACTTTC	CASSGWAGANVLTF
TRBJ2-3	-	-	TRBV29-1	TGCAGCGTCCGGGACAGCACAGATACGCAGTATTTT	CSVRDSTDTQYF
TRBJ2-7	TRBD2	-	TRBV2	TGTGCCAGCAGTGAAGACCTAGCGGGGACCTACGAGCAGTACTTC	CASSEDLAGTYEQYF
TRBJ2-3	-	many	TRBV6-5	TGTGCCAGCGGCCCCGAGCGGGGCACAGATACGCAGTATTTT	CASGPERGTDTQYF
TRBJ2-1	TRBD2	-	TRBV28	TGTGCCAGCAGTTTACGGCTAGCGGCATACAATGAGCAGTTCTTC	CASSLRLAAYNEQFF
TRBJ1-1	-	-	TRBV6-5	TGTGCCAGCAGTTACTCGAGTGGTGAAGCTTTCTTT	CASSYSSGEAFF
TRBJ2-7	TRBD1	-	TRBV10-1	TGCGCCAGCAGCGAAGGACAGGGGGGAATCTACGAGCAGTACTTC	CASSEGQGGIYEQYF
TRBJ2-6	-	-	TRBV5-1	TGCGCCAGCAGCCGGCTTAGCCAACAGGGAACCGGGGCCAACGTCCTGACTTTC	CASSRLSQQGTGANVLTF
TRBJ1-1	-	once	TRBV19	TGTGCCAGTAGGCGGCCCGGGTCCACTGAAGCTTTCTTT	CASRRPGSTEAFF